One sample yielded the 14 T cell receptor beta chains listed below, sequenced in a study of OX40 agonist ivuxolimab in advanced cancers. TCRdb's copy holds only in-frame clones and misses some; the assay was immunoSEQ multiplex PCR. The sample has around 100,000 clones, about 89% seen once. Specimen: CD4+ or CD8+ T cells sorted from blood, collected in a trial of the OX40 agonist ivuxolimab. The receptors stem from an adult with an advanced solid tumor such as melanoma, head and neck, liver or kidney cancer.

The chain combines TRBV9 with TRBJ2-4, with D hard to call. Germline V lookup: CDR1 SGDLS, CDR2 YYNGEE. V was cut by 0 bases and J by 0 bases, with 4 bases left in between. The CDR3 length is 14 residues. CDR3 region: CASSVAGAKNIQYF. The DNA for the CDR3 is TGTGCCAGCAGCGTAGCGGGAGCCAAAAACATTCAGTACTTC.

The V call is TRBV7-9, the J call TRBJ2-7; a possible D gene is TRBD2 (6 bases). CDR1 is SEHNR and CDR2 is FQNEAQ in the germline V gene (reference sequence). This CDR3 contains 14 residues. Trimming removed 1 base from V and 10 bases from J, with 17 bases in between. DNA of the CDR3: TGTGCCAGCAGCTTAGAGGGGCGGGGCCCCTCACAGTACTTC. This gives the protein CASSLEGRGPSQYF.

V gene TRBV10-3 combines with J gene TRBJ2-3; D is undetermined. The CDR3 has 14 residues. The V end lost 4 bases, the J end lost 3 bases, and 11 bases lay between the germline ends. Germline lookup yields CDR1 ENHRY and CDR2 SYGVKD. CDR3 sequence: CAISGGSPTDTQYF. CDR3 DNA: TGTGCCATCAGTGGTGGGTCTCCTACAGATACGCAGTATTTT.

This chain joins TRBV5-1 and TRBJ2-7; D is tentatively TRBD1 or TRBD2 (5 bases each). Per the germline V gene, CDR1 is SGHRS and CDR2 is YFSETQ. The V gene lost 4 bases and the J gene lost 0 bases, with 14 bases spanning the gap. CDR3 length: 15 residues. The CDR3 region is CASSRGYQSSYEQYF. The CDR3, as DNA: TGCGCCAGCAGCCGGGGCTACCAAAGCTCCTACGAGCAGTACTTC.

This chain's CDR3 is CASSSRDRGQGNSPLHF. DNA for the CDR3: TGTGCCAGCTCGTCAAGAGACAGGGGCCAGGGGAATTCACCCCTCCACTTT. V usage is TRBV18 and J usage is TRBJ1-6, with 8 positions matching TRBD1. The germline gives CDR1 KGHSH, CDR2 LQKENI. The CDR3 consists of 17 residues. With 6 bases clipped from V and 7 bases from J, the junction kept 14 bases outside the gene matches. Filled out from reference TRBV18 and TRBJ1-6, the complete variable domain reads NAGVMQNPRHLVRRRGQEARLRCSPMKGHSHVYWYRQLPEEGLKFMVYLQKENIIDESGMPKERFSAEFPKEGPSILRIQQVVRGDSAAYFCASSSRDRGQGNSPLHFGNGTRLTVT.

The V and J genes are TRBV18 and TRBJ1-5; D uncertain. This CDR3 spans 13 amino acids. Trimming shortened V by 5 bases and J by 0 bases, and 5 bases separated the two germline ends. CDR1 KGHSH and CDR2 LQKENI come from the germline V gene. The CDR3 loop reads CASSGYSNQPQHF. In DNA, the CDR3 is TGTGCCAGCTCAGGGTATAGCAATCAGCCCCAGCATTTT.

The V and J genes are TRBV30 and TRBJ2-1; TRBD2 matches at 7 bases. The V segment lost 1 base and the J segment 9 bases; nucleotides outside the gene matches: 9. CDR3 size: 14 residues. Per the germline V gene, CDR1 is GTSNPN and CDR2 is SVGIG (reference sequence). The CDR3 DNA reads as TGTGCCTGGAGTGGTCGGCGGGGGTCAGGTGAGCAGTTCTTC. Translated, it gives CAWSGRRGSGEQFF.

The chain combines TRBV2 with TRBJ2-5; weak D call: TRBD2 (5 bases). The CDR3 has 14 residues. The germline V and J ends were trimmed by 6 bases and 4 bases, with 15 bases remaining between them. From germline, CDR1 is SNHLY and CDR2 FYNNEI. The DNA for the CDR3 is TGTGCCAGCAGACTCACTAGTTCCGGAGAGACCCAGTACTTC. This sequence encodes CASRLTSSGETQYF.

V is TRBV7-9 and J is TRBJ2-1; D perhaps matches TRBD2 (5 bases). Trimming removed 6 bases from V and 7 bases from J, with 16 bases in between. This CDR3 has 14 residues. Germline-derived CDR1 and CDR2 are SEHNR and FQNEAQ (reference sequence). The CDR3 is CASRGLASVNEQFF. The DNA of the CDR3 is TGTGCCAGCAGGGGTCTAGCTTCGGTAAATGAGCAGTTCTTC. The full variable domain, in which reference TRBV7-9 and TRBJ2-1 provide the parts outside the CDR3, is DTGVSQNPRHKITKRGQNVTFRCDPISEHNRLYWYRQTLGQGPEFLTYFQNEAQLEKSRLLSDRFSAERPKGSFSTLEIQRTEQGDSAMYLCASRGLASVNEQFFGPGTRLTVL.

The CDR3 loop is CASSEVVGGQPQHF. The CDR3 nucleotides read TGTGCCAGCAGTGAAGTTGTAGGCGGCCAGCCCCAGCATTTT. The V gene is TRBV6-1, the J gene TRBJ1-5; no firm D call. CDR3 length: 14 amino acids. Trimming shortened V by 1 base and J by 7 bases, and 11 bases separated the two germline ends. CDR1 MNHNS and CDR2 SASEGT come from the germline V gene.

CDR3 in DNA: TGTGCCAGCAGGCCTCCTTGGGATGGCTACACCTTC. The encoded protein is CASRPPWDGYTF. The chain couples TRBV27 to TRBJ1-2; D gene unclear. The length of the CDR3 is 12 residues. V lost 6 bases, J lost 6 bases, and 11 bases lay in between. Germline V gene sequence: CDR1 MNHEY, CDR2 SMNVEV (reference sequence).

This chain links TRBV2 with TRBJ1-5; D gene uncertain. The CDR3 consists of 15 residues. In germline, CDR1 is SNHLY, CDR2 FYNNEI. The germline V and J ends were trimmed by 1 base and 4 bases, with 11 bases remaining between them. The CDR3 DNA follows: TGTGCCAGCAGTGAAGGGTCGGGGAGAAATCAGCCCCAGCATTTT. Its translation is CASSEGSGRNQPQHF.

J is TRBJ2-2 and V is TRBV6-1, with D perhaps TRBD1 or TRBD2 (5 bases each). The V end lost 4 bases, the J end lost 6 bases, and 15 bases lay between the germline ends. The CDR3 extends over 15 amino acids. CDR1 and CDR2 from the germline V gene are MNHNS and SASEGT. The CDR3 protein is CASSAPVGDAGELFF. CDR3 sequence (DNA): TGTGCCAGCAGTGCCCCAGTCGGGGACGCCGGGGAGCTGTTTTTT.

The genes are TRBV14 and TRBJ1-1; possibly TRBD1 for D (6 bases). Germline V gene lookup returns CDR1 SGHDN and CDR2 FVKESK. V was pared by 0 bases and J by 5 bases, with 13 bases between. CDR3 length equals 15 residues. CDR3 protein: CASSQDMGGLTEAFF. In DNA form, the CDR3 reads TGTGCCAGCAGCCAAGATATGGGGGGGCTGACTGAAGCTTTCTTT.